What follows is one TCR beta chain and its context. Its cognate antigen is unknown. The CDR3 covers 16 residues. The V end was cut by 7 bases, the J end by 8 bases, with 24 bases between. This sample is drawn from a study of CD8 T cells in Susac syndrome. About the research overall: Treatment status at blood draw for the Susac syndrome patients was therapy-naive, corticosteroids, or intravenous immunoglobulin alone.

Study conclusions and caveats: The study acknowledged a relatively small number of individuals in its TCR sequencing and HLA analysis.

The authors reverse transcribed roughly 0.5 to 1 ug RNA with random hexamers. One entry per CDR3 protein, called by TCRdb with MiXCR from the immunoSEQ multiplex PCR reads. The top ten hold roughly 0.098% of the sample, which has 150,000 to 200,000 distinct CDR3 sequences, approximately 96% seen once. The sample consisted of CD4+ T cells from PBMCs. This receptor was identified in a human donor with Susac syndrome. The rearrangement joins TRBV12-3 or TRBV12-4 to TRBJ2-1; D possibly corresponds to TRBD2 (6 bases). CDR3 coding DNA: TGTGCCAGCACCCCTTGGAGGGGCCCGACTAGGGATGAGCAGTTCTTC. It specifies CASTPWRGPTRDEQFF.